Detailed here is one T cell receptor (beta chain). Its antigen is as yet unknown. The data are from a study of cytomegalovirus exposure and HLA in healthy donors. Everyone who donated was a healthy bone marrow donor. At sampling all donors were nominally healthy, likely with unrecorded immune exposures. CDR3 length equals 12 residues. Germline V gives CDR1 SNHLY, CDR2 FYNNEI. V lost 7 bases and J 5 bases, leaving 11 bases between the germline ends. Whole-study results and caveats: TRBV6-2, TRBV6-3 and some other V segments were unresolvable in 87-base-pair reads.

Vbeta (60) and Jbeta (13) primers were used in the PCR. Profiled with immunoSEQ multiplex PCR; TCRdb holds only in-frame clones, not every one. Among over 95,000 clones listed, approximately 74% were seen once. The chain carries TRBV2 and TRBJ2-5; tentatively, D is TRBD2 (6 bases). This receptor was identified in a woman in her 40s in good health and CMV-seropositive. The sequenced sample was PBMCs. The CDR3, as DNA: TGTGCCAGCACTCCGGGGGAGGAGACCCAGTACTTC. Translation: CASTPGEETQYF.